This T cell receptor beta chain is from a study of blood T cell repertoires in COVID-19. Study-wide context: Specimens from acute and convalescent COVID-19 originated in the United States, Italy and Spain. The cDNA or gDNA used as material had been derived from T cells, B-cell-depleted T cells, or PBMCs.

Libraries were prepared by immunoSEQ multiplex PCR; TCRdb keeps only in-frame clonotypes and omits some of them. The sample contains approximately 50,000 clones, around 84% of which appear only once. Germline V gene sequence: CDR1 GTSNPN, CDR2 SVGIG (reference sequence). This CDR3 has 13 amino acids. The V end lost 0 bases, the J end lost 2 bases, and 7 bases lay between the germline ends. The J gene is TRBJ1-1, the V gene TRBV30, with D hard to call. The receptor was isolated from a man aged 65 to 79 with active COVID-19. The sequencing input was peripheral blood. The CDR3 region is CAWSVHLNTEAFF. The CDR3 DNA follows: TGTGCCTGGAGTGTACACCTTAACACTGAAGCTTTCTTT.